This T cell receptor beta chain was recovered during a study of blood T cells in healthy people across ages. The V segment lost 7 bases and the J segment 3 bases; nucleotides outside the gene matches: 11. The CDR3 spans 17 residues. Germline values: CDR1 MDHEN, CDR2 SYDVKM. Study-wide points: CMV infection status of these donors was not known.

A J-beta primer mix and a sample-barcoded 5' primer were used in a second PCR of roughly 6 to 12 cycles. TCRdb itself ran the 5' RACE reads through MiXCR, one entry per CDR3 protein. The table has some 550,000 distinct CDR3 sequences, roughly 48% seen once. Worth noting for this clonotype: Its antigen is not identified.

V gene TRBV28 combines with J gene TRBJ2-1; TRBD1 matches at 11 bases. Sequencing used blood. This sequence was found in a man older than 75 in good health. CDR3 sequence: CASTRRGGTGGYNEQFF. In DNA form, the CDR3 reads TGTGCCAGCACCAGACGGGGGGGGACAGGGGGCTACAATGAGCAGTTCTTC.